This TCR beta chain emerged from a study of T cells expressing NK-cell markers. Overall study results and limits: Whether expanded NKG2C+ T cell clones were HCMV specific stayed uncertain.

TCR beta libraries carry UMIs added by 5'RACE template switching. Reanalyzing the 5' RACE reads, TCRdb keeps one entry per CDR3 protein, without DNA. In all, the sample yields roughly 390,000 distinct CDR3 sequences. Comment on this clonotype: Antigen unknown.

The germline V gene encodes CDR1 LGHDT and CDR2 YNNKEL (reference sequence). The CDR3 runs to 15 residues. The sample was blood T cells: a sorted CD56 or NKG2C T cell subset, CD4+ or CD8+ T cells, or bulk PBMC T cells (not recorded which). The rearrangement links TRBV3-1 to TRBJ1-5; no DNA is available, so the TRBD1 call from TCRdb remains unchecked. The TCR comes from a woman in her fifties or sixties in good health. The CDR3 loop reads CASSQEIGTNQPQHF.